This T cell receptor (beta chain) derives from a study of CD8+CD57+ T cells in acquired aplastic anemia. The overall study: Sorted CD4+ and CD8+ cells yielded DNA averaging around 3.2 ug.

CDR3 length: 18 amino acids. V dropped 6 bases and J dropped 6; count of bases not matched to a gene: 16. Germline values: CDR1 MNHNS, CDR2 SASEGT. Overall study findings and caveats: Both patients and controls carried the same twenty-nine CD8+ CDR3 sequences.

This clonotype was observed a handful of times. Its specificity is not known. The template for TCR beta VDJ and CDR3 sequence profiling was genomic DNA. TCRdb called the reads again in MiXCR, with one record for every CDR3 protein. This sample has roughly 150,000 distinct CDR3 sequences, with 35% to 55% found just once. Sequencing was done on a sample of sorted CD4+, CD8+, or CD8+CD57+ T cells (not recorded which) from PBMCs. The clonotype was recovered from a human donor in good health. The chain employs TRBV6-1 and TRBJ2-1; 11 bases agree with TRBD2. CDR3 in DNA: TGTGCCAGCAGAGCCAGACCCTTTACTAGCGGGAGCAGCAATGAGCAGTTCTTC. Translated: CASRARPFTSGSSNEQFF.